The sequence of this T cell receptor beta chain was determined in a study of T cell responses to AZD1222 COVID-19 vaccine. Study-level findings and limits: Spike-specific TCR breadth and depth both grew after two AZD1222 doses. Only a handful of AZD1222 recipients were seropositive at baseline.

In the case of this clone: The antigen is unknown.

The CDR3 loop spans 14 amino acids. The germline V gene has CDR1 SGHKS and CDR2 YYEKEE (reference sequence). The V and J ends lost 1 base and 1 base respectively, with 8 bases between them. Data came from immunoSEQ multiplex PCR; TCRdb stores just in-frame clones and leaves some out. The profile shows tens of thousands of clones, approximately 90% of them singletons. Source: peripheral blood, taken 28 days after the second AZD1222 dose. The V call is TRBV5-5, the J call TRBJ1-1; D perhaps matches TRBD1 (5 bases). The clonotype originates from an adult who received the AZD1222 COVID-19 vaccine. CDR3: CASSLYQGNTEAFF. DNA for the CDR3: TGTGCCAGCAGCTTGTATCAGGGGAACACTGAAGCTTTCTTT.